The source of this T cell receptor (beta chain) is a study of T-cell reconstitution after alpha-beta-depleted transplantation in children. The study's findings and limits: Expanded clones from the graft, numbering several hundred, reportedly supplied alpha-beta T cells about two months after transplant.

This clonotype was detected ten times or more. Its antigen is unidentified. Researchers prepared the TCRbeta library using unique molecular identifiers, the study reports. TCRdb re-derived calls from the PCR reads in MiXCR, one entry per CDR3 protein. In the table there are around 9,000 distinct CDR3 sequences, roughly a sixth of which are singletons. The sequencing used PBMCs, mostly from graft donor cells, collected 60 days after TCRalphabeta/CD19-depleted stem cell transplant. This clonotype originated in a girl in the first two years of life who had a stem cell transplant for combined immunodeficiency, so the T cells may come from the graft donor.

The CDR3 sequence is CASSLRDPTTGELFF. CDR3 DNA sequence: TGTGCCAGCAGCCTCCGGGACCCCACGACCGGGGAGCTGTTTTTT. The chain uses TRBV9 and TRBJ2-2; D possibly uses TRBD1 or TRBD2 (5 bases each). Looked up from germline, CDR1 is SGDLS and CDR2 is YYNGEE. CDR3 length: 15 amino acids. V was trimmed by 4 bases and J by 5 bases, leaving 15 bases between them.